The 14 T cell receptor beta chains reported below all come from one sample, sequenced in a study of cytomegalovirus exposure and HLA in healthy donors. It was with 60 Vbeta and 13 Jbeta primers that the PCR ran. Generated by immunoSEQ multiplex PCR, the TCRdb table keeps only in-frame clones and is missing some. The sample has around 94,000 clones; 55% to 80% are singletons. The sequencing sample was made of PBMCs. The receptors stem from a human donor in good health.

This clone was observed a handful of times. J is TRBJ2-7 and V is TRBV4-1; perhaps TRBD1 as D (6 bases). CDR3 length equals 17 residues. Germline CDR1 and CDR2: MGHRA and YSYEKL. Between the trimmed V and J ends, which lost 2 bases and 6 bases, there was a span of 23 bases. CDR3 DNA: TGCGCCAGCAGCCAATACCCCGGCGGTACGGGACACTCCGAGCAGTACTTC. Amino acid sequence: CASSQYPGGTGHSEQYF.

This chain connects TRBV20-1 to TRBJ2-1; no clear D gene. The CDR3 runs to 11 residues. Deletions cut 8 bases from V and 7 bases from J, with 12 bases between. CDR1 and CDR2 from the germline V gene are DFQATT and SNEGSKA (reference sequence). This CDR3 reads CSSPPRNEQFF. The CDR3 DNA is TGCAGTTCCCCGCCCCGGAATGAGCAGTTCTTC.

The chain has TRBV4-2 and TRBJ1-1; D gene ambiguous. Deletions cut 1 base from V and 4 bases from J, with 13 bases between. This CDR3 is built from 15 residues. From germline, CDR1 is LGHNA and CDR2 YNFKEQ. This CDR3 is CASSQGRGGGTEAFF. In DNA, the CDR3 is TGTGCCAGCAGCCAAGGGCGGGGTGGCGGCACTGAAGCTTTCTTT.

This clone has just one count. The J gene is TRBJ2-1, the V gene TRBV30; TRBD2 aligns across 8 bases. Germline V gene data show CDR1 as GTSNPN and CDR2 as SVGIG (reference sequence). V was clipped by 3 bases and J by 6 bases; unmatched bases: 10. The CDR3 loop spans 15 amino acids. In DNA, the CDR3 is TGTGCCTGGAGCGGGAGGGCCTTGTTGGGCAATGAGCAGTTCTTC. As protein: CAWSGRALLGNEQFF.

The rearrangement joins TRBV18 to TRBJ2-1, with 10 bases that match TRBD2. Per germline, CDR1 KGHSH and CDR2 LQKENI. The J segment lost 5 bases and the V segment lost 5 bases, leaving 9 bases of the junction unmatched. The CDR3 totals 16 residues. The CDR3 region has the DNA TGTGCCAGCTCAGGGCCAAAGCGGGAGGGGAACAATGAGCAGTTCTTC. This codes for CASSGPKREGNNEQFF. The full variable domain, with the rest looked up from reference TRBV18 and TRBJ2-1, is NAGVMQNPRHLVRRRGQEARLRCSPMKGHSHVYWYRQLPEEGLKFMVYLQKENIIDESGMPKERFSAEFPKEGPSILRIQQVVRGDSAAYFCASSGPKREGNNEQFFGPGTRLTVL.

This chain connects TRBV5-4 to TRBJ2-7, with 13 bases aligning to TRBD2. The CDR3 length is 16 residues. V was clipped by 1 base and J by 3 bases; unmatched bases: 4. CDR1 is SGHNT, CDR2 YYREEE, per germline (reference sequence). In nucleotides, the CDR3 is TGTGCCAGCAGCTTGCCGGGACTAGCGGGGAACTACGAGCAGTACTTC. Its translation: CASSLPGLAGNYEQYF. Full variable domain (rest looked up from reference TRBV5-4 and TRBJ2-7): ETGVTQSPTHLIKTRGQQVTLRCSSQSGHNTVSWYQQALGQGPQFIFQYYREEENGRGNFPPRFSGLQFPNYSSELNVNALELDDSALYLCASSLPGLAGNYEQYFGPGTRLTVT.

The table lists this clone with a count of one. The V call is TRBV19, the J call TRBJ2-5, with D possibly being TRBD2 (5 bases). The V gene's germline CDR1 is LNHDA and CDR2 SQIVND (reference sequence). The CDR3 consists of 15 residues. V was clipped by 3 bases and J by 3 bases, with 14 bases between them. CDR3 in DNA: TGTGCCAGTAGTATTTTCGTGGGAGAGAAAGAGACCCAGTACTTC. Protein: CASSIFVGEKETQYF. The full variable domain, its missing parts supplied by reference TRBV19 and TRBJ2-5, is DGGITQSPKYLFRKEGQNVTLSCEQNLNHDAMYWYRQDPGQGLRLIYYSQIVNDFQKGDIAEGYSVSREKKESFPLTVTSAQKNPTAFYLCASSIFVGEKETQYFGPGTRLLVL.

This rearrangement joins TRBV19 to TRBJ2-7; 13 nucleotides line up with TRBD2. The CDR3 runs to 13 residues. The germline V gene encodes CDR1 LNHDA and CDR2 SQIVND (reference sequence). The V and J ends lost 9 bases and 7 bases, in that order; junction bases with no gene match: 6. CDR3 DNA sequence: TGTGCCAGCGGACTAGCGGGAGCGCGAGAGCAGTACTTC. It codes for CASGLAGAREQYF.

This clone showed up just a few times. The chain is built from TRBV7-2 and TRBJ2-2; possibly TRBD2 for D (5 bases). CDR1 and CDR2 (germline): SGHTA, FQGNSA. The CDR3 runs 14 residues. V was clipped by 2 bases and J by 2 bases, with 6 bases between them. CDR3 DNA sequence: TGTGCCAGCAGCTTAAGCGGTAACACCGGGGAGCTGTTTTTT. Encoded protein: CASSLSGNTGELFF.

This clone was found a few times. The rearrangement links TRBV30 to TRBJ2-5, with D uncertain. Germline V gene lookup returns CDR1 GTSNPN and CDR2 SVGIG (reference sequence). V lost 0 bases to trimming and J lost 4 bases, with 9 bases between them. The CDR3 length is 13 residues. Here the CDR3 reads CAWSVIVLETQYF. The CDR3 DNA is TGTGCCTGGAGTGTAATCGTATTAGAGACCCAGTACTTC.

The rearrangement uses TRBV27 and TRBJ2-1, with 9 nucleotides matching TRBD2. CDR1 is MNHEY, CDR2 SMNVEV, per germline (reference sequence). Germline trimming cut 7 bases from V and 4 bases from J; bases unmatched to any gene: 5. There are 14 residues in the CDR3. CDR3 sequence: CASKTAGGYNEQFF. DNA for the CDR3: TGTGCCAGCAAGACAGCGGGAGGTTACAATGAGCAGTTCTTC.

This clone came up a few times. V is TRBV7-6 and J is TRBJ2-7, with 10 bases lining up with TRBD2. The CDR3 has 16 amino acids. The V gene end was trimmed by 2 bases and the J gene end by 5 bases; junction bases not matched to a gene: 9. The germline V gene encodes CDR1 SGHVS and CDR2 FNYEAQ. The chain's CDR3 is CASSLKRLAGVDEQYF. The CDR3 nucleotides read TGTGCCAGCAGCTTAAAAAGGCTAGCGGGAGTCGACGAGCAGTACTTC.

The rearrangement links TRBV19 to TRBJ2-3; 13 bases match TRBD2. Trimming took 7 bases from V and 4 from J; bases not matched to a gene: 5. The CDR3 covers 15 residues. Germline assignment: CDR1 LNHDA and CDR2 SQIVND (reference sequence). CDR3 bases: TGTGCCAGTAAACTAGCGGGAGGGCCCTCAGATACGCAGTATTTT. Amino acids: CASKLAGGPSDTQYF.

The rearrangement uses TRBV27 and TRBJ1-5; TRBD1 aligns across 10 bases. The V gene's germline CDR1 is MNHEY and CDR2 SMNVEV (reference sequence). CDR3 length equals 13 residues. V shed 5 bases, J shed 8 bases, and the junction held 3 bases outside the gene matches. The CDR3 DNA reads as TGTGCCAGCAGTGACAGGGGGCGGGAGCCCCAGCATTTT. Residues: CASSDRGREPQHF.